The 29 T cell receptor beta chains presented below share a single source sample, sequenced in a study of T-cell memory formation after mild COVID-19. TCRdb called the 5' RACE reads again in MiXCR, with one record for every CDR3 protein. Among about 400,000 distinct CDR3 sequences listed, less than 25% were seen once. The sample taken for sequencing was PBMCs or a T cell subset sorted from them (not recorded which). The receptors were gathered from an adult woman who had mild COVID-19 (a few samples of this study predate the infection). Cell type and time point are not known.

The J gene is TRBJ2-7, the V gene TRBV5-6; D is uncertain. The germline V gene has CDR1 SGHDT and CDR2 YYEEEE. The CDR3 consists of 13 residues. V lost 4 bases, J lost 13 bases, and 21 bases lay in between. This chain's CDR3 is CASSVLTSGVLYF. CDR3 DNA: TGTGCCAGCAGCGTCTTAACGTCCGGAGTACTTTACTTC.

This clonotype showed up just a few times. Sequence at one end of the junction differs from germline and may be a read error. The V and J genes are TRBV15 and TRBJ1-2; D might be TRBD1 (5 bases). The V gene's germline CDR1 is LNHNV and CDR2 YYDKDF (reference sequence). This CDR3 comprises 15 residues. In nucleotides, the CDR3 is TGTGCCACCAGCAGAGATCTCATAGGGACGGTGAGGGGCTTCTTC. Protein product: CATSRDLIGTVRGFF.

Only a few counts were recorded for this clonotype. This chain uses TRBV12-3 or TRBV12-4 with TRBJ2-1, with 9 bases matching TRBD2. This CDR3 spans 14 amino acids. The V segment lost 4 bases and the J segment 6 bases; nucleotides outside the gene matches: 4. Written as DNA, the CDR3 is TGTGCCAGCAGTTGGGGACTAGCCGTCAATGAGCAGTTCTTC. Residues: CASSWGLAVNEQFF.

The chain couples TRBV20-1 to TRBJ2-3, with D possibly being TRBD1 or TRBD2 (5 bases each). This CDR3 has 14 residues. The germline V gene has CDR1 DFQATT and CDR2 SNEGSKA (reference sequence). Trimming took 5 bases from V and 4 from J, leaving 16 bases between them. The CDR3 here is CSAVGPSNADTQYF. The CDR3 DNA is TGCAGTGCTGTGGGACCCAGTAACGCAGATACGCAGTATTTT.

This clonotype has just a few counts. V usage is TRBV24-1 and J usage is TRBJ1-5; D is ambiguous. This CDR3 comprises 12 residues. The germline V gene has CDR1 KGHDR and CDR2 SFDVKD. With 3 bases removed from V and 7 bases from J, the gap between germline ends came to 6 bases. The CDR3 DNA follows: TGTGCCACCAGTGATACAAAACAGCCCCAGCATTTT. It translates to CATSDTKQPQHF.

This clonotype has more than one count but fewer than ten. V gene TRBV5-1 combines with J gene TRBJ2-2, with 12 positions matching TRBD2. With 4 bases clipped from V and 6 bases from J, the junction kept 7 bases outside the gene matches. Germline lookup yields CDR1 SGHRS and CDR2 YFSETQ. The CDR3 totals 16 residues. In nucleotides, the CDR3 is TGCGCCAGCAGCCCGTCGCGACTAGCGGGGGCCGGGGAGCTGTTTTTT. The encoded protein is CASSPSRLAGAGELFF.

The chain recombines TRBV5-1 with TRBJ2-2; the D is unclear. V lost 0 bases, J lost 5 bases, and 17 bases lay in between. The germline gives CDR1 SGHRS, CDR2 YFSETQ. The CDR3 runs 17 residues. CDR3 in amino acids: CASSLGLAGRVTGELFF. The CDR3, as DNA: TGCGCCAGCAGCTTGGGGTTGGCAGGACGGGTGACCGGGGAGCTGTTTTTT.

V and J are TRBV11-2 and TRBJ1-3; D is unresolved. The CDR3 is made up of 15 amino acids. V lost 4 bases and J lost 0, with 10 bases in between. Germline CDR1 is SGHAT and CDR2 is FQNNGV. The CDR3 sequence: CASSSRRYSGNTIYF. CDR3 coding DNA: TGTGCCAGCAGCTCACGACGGTACTCTGGAAACACCATATATTTT.

This clonotype was recorded at least ten times. An end of the junction does not agree with germline; a read error may underlie this. The rearrangement uses TRBV12-3 or TRBV12-4 and TRBJ1-1; D is unclear. CDR3 length: 11 residues. For the CDR3, the DNA is TGCGCCAGCAGCTTGGGCGCTGAAGCTTTCTTT. Protein: CASSLGAEAFF.

The sample holds a few counts of this clonotype. This chain connects TRBV7-2 to TRBJ2-7; D is perhaps TRBD2 (5 bases). CDR3 size: 13 residues. Germline CDR1 SGHTA, CDR2 FQGNSA. Deletions cut 8 bases from V and 3 bases from J, with 14 bases between. The CDR3 here is CASREGTDYEQYF. The DNA for the CDR3 is TGTGCCAGCCGCGAGGGAACTGACTACGAGCAGTACTTC.

This clonotype showed up just a few times. CDR3 bases: TGTGCCACCAGCACCTTCCGCCCACCCCCGGCGCAGTACTTC. Protein: CATSTFRPPPAQYF. This chain joins TRBV15 and TRBJ2-5; D ambiguous. Germline V CDR1 and CDR2: LNHNV, YYDKDF (reference sequence). The CDR3 loop spans 14 amino acids. Trimming left V 4 bases short and J 11 bases short, with 20 bases between.

This clonotype was observed a few times. V usage is TRBV4-2 and J usage is TRBJ2-7, with 11 positions matching TRBD2. Losses at the gene ends were 1 base for V and 4 bases for J; bases not matched to a gene: 6. CDR1 and CDR2 (germline): LGHNA, YNFKEQ. The CDR3 contains 16 residues. The CDR3 sequence is CASSQVRLAGSYEQYF. The CDR3 DNA is TGTGCCAGCAGCCAAGTCCGACTAGCGGGATCGTACGAGCAGTACTTC.

V is TRBV7-9 and J is TRBJ2-5; maybe TRBD2 (6 bases). Germline V gene data show CDR1 as SEHNR and CDR2 as FQNEAQ (reference sequence). The CDR3 sequence is 15 residues long. V was pared by 2 bases and J by 5 bases, with 15 bases between. The chain's CDR3 is CASSLRGTVGETQYF. CDR3 bases: TGTGCCAGCAGCTTACGCGGGACCGTCGGGGAGACCCAGTACTTC.

This clonotype occurred many times. The chain recombines TRBV7-9 with TRBJ2-7, with D unresolved. Trimming left V 2 bases short and J 1 base short, with 9 bases between. Germline V gene lookup returns CDR1 SEHNR and CDR2 FQNEAQ (reference sequence). There are 14 residues in the CDR3. CDR3: CASSLHADSYEQYF. The CDR3 DNA sequence: TGTGCCAGCAGCTTACACGCGGATTCCTACGAGCAGTACTTC.

The rearrangement links TRBV10-3 to TRBJ2-4; D is unresolved. Trimming removed 4 bases from V and 11 bases from J, with 12 bases in between. This CDR3 is 12 amino acids long. From germline, CDR1 is ENHRY and CDR2 SYGVKD. The CDR3: CAISGPETVQYF. In nucleotides, the CDR3 is TGTGCCATCAGTGGCCCTGAAACCGTTCAGTACTTC.

The chain employs TRBV6-5 and TRBJ1-3, with D possibly TRBD1 on 6 matching bases. Germline V lookup: CDR1 MNHEY, CDR2 SVGAGI. This CDR3 is built from 14 residues. The ends were cut back, 6 bases at V and 0 bases at J, with 9 bases in the middle. This CDR3 is CASSRGGSGNTIYF. The CDR3, as DNA: TGTGCCAGCAGCCGAGGGGGCTCTGGAAACACCATATATTTT.

The V call is TRBV30, the J call TRBJ2-7; 10 positions match TRBD1. With V trimmed by 5 bases and J by 3 bases, 1 base remained unmatched. CDR3 length: 12 residues. CDR1 is GTSNPN, CDR2 SVGIG, per germline (reference sequence). The CDR3 region has the DNA TGTGCCTGGGGGACAGGGGACTACGAGCAGTACTTC. Amino acids: CAWGTGDYEQYF.

V and J are TRBV10-3 and TRBJ1-6; TRBD1 aligns across 9 bases. Germline V gene data show CDR1 as ENHRY and CDR2 as SYGVKD. The trim removed 6 bases at V and 9 bases at J, leaving 6 bases unmatched. This CDR3 comprises 14 residues. This chain's CDR3 is CAIRGTGQTSPLHF. In DNA form, the CDR3 reads TGTGCCATCAGGGGGACAGGGCAAACTTCACCCCTCCACTTT.

This clonotype was observed at least ten times. The V call is TRBV5-1, the J call TRBJ1-4; no clear D gene. Per the germline V gene, CDR1 is SGHRS and CDR2 is YFSETQ. V dropped 0 bases and J dropped 0 bases, with 6 bases sitting between them. The CDR3 length is 15 residues. CDR3 region: CASSLGPATNEKLFF. The CDR3, as DNA: TGCGCCAGCAGCTTGGGGCCTGCAACTAATGAAAAACTGTTTTTT.

The J gene is TRBJ1-1, the V gene TRBV7-3; possibly TRBD1 for D (5 bases). Germline CDR1 SGHTA, CDR2 FQGTGA. The CDR3 totals 13 residues. The CDR3 bases are TGTGCAACCGCTCCCGGGGGGGGAACTGAAGCTTTCTTT. Its protein product is CATAPGGGTEAFF.

The genes are TRBV11-2 and TRBJ2-7, with 10 bases aligning to TRBD1. Germline V gene lookup returns CDR1 SGHAT and CDR2 FQNNGV. The ends lost 4 bases at V and 6 bases at J; junction bases unmatched: 6. This CDR3 comprises 14 residues. CDR3 sequence: CASSYSGTGAEQYF. In DNA form, the CDR3 reads TGTGCCAGCAGCTATTCCGGGACAGGGGCCGAGCAGTACTTC.

This clonotype was observed a handful of times. The V and J genes are TRBV5-1 and TRBJ2-3; D possibly uses TRBD1 or TRBD2 (5 bases each). Germline V CDR1 and CDR2: SGHRS, YFSETQ. This CDR3 has 16 residues. Trimming shortened V by 4 bases and J by 0 bases, and 15 bases separated the two germline ends. Written as DNA, the CDR3 is TGCGCCAGCAGCCCAGGGACGGGTGCTAGCACAGATACGCAGTATTTT. Encoded protein: CASSPGTGASTDTQYF.

The chain is built from TRBV5-1 and TRBJ2-7; 11 positions agree with TRBD2. Germline V gene lookup returns CDR1 SGHRS and CDR2 YFSETQ. Trimming at V came to 0 bases and at J to 0 bases, leaving 8 bases not matched to a gene. CDR3 length: 18 amino acids. The CDR3 region is CASSLAELAGVISYEQYF. DNA for the CDR3: TGCGCCAGCAGCTTGGCCGAACTAGCGGGGGTAATCTCCTACGAGCAGTACTTC.

This clonotype was seen a handful of times. The rearrangement joins TRBV5-1 to TRBJ2-2; either TRBD1 or TRBD2 may fit D (5 bases each). Germline loops: CDR1 SGHRS, CDR2 YFSETQ. The V gene lost 1 base and the J gene lost 6 bases, with 13 bases spanning the gap. CDR3 length: 15 residues. As DNA, the CDR3 is TGCGCCAGCAGCTTGTCCACCGGGGCAGCCGGGGAGCTGTTTTTT. Its protein product is CASSLSTGAAGELFF.

To note about this clonotype: The germline gene is not matched at one end of the junction; a read error may be the cause. This chain uses TRBV5-1 with TRBJ2-7; D may be TRBD2 (5 bases). This CDR3 is 14 amino acids long. Germline assignment: CDR1 SGHRS and CDR2 YFSETQ. CDR3 in amino acids: CVSSLEVTSYEQYF. DNA of the CDR3: TGCGTCAGCAGCTTGGAGGTGACCTCCTACGAGCAGTACTTC.

The chain links TRBV7-9 to TRBJ1-1; D is ambiguous. The germline CDR1 and CDR2 sequences are SEHNR and FQNEAQ (reference sequence). V was cut by 0 bases and J by 0 bases, with 8 bases left in between. CDR3 length equals 15 residues. CDR3 protein: CASSLAVAMNTEAFF. In DNA form, the CDR3 reads TGTGCCAGCAGCTTAGCGGTCGCCATGAACACTGAAGCTTTCTTT.

The J gene is TRBJ2-7, the V gene TRBV28; D could derive from TRBD1 or TRBD2 (5 bases each). The CDR3 is 13 residues long. V lost 3 bases and J 9 bases, leaving 15 bases between the germline ends. Germline V gene sequence: CDR1 MDHEN, CDR2 SYDVKM. CDR3 amino acids: CASSLGPKGPQYF. CDR3 sequence (DNA): TGTGCCAGCAGTTTGGGACCCAAAGGCCCGCAGTACTTC.

This clonotype occurred a few times. The rearrangement uses TRBV21-1 and TRBJ1-2. TRBV21-1 is designated a pseudogene. The CDR3 contains 12 residues. CDR3 in amino acids: CASGPRRRGYTF. In DNA form, the CDR3 reads TGTGCCAGCGGACCCCGCCGGCGAGGCTACACCTTC.

This chain uses TRBV7-2 with TRBJ2-1; a weak D match, TRBD1 (5 bases). Between the trimmed V and J ends, which lost 0 bases and 7 bases, there was a span of 16 bases. This CDR3 is 16 amino acids long. CDR1 SGHTA and CDR2 FQGNSA come from the germline V gene. This chain's CDR3 is CASSLANIRAGNEQFF. The CDR3 nucleotides are TGTGCCAGCAGCTTAGCTAACATCCGGGCAGGGAATGAGCAGTTCTTC.